The following is a T cell receptor beta chain sequence with its context. This clone appeared a single time. The clone's antigen remains unknown. Base qualities are not at hand, and no much larger clone is one base apart. The data belong to a study of siplizumab effects on memory and regulatory T cells (dated by TCRdb to about 2019). About the study as a whole: The effect of the anti-CD2 antibody siplizumab on alloreactive T-cell subsets was examined in allogeneic mixed lymphocyte reactions constructed from human PBMCs. Summary of the overall study and its limitations: Among mappable alloreactive CD4+ clones, an average Treg-derived fraction of less than 70% was observed with siplizumab, compared with approximately 25% in control reactions. Siplizumab significantly lowered the cumulative frequency of alloreactive sequences that could be traced to unstimulated CD4+ memory T cells. Sequences below about 10^-5 frequency were poorly captured, so only a minor fraction of alloreactive clones could be mapped to unstimulated subsets. Whether proliferating Tregs from siplizumab cultures were suppressive was not functionally confirmed. About 75-97% of proliferating CD4+ or CD8+ clones could not be given a naive or memory phenotype. Greater diversity appeared to be present in unstimulated naive T cells than in memory T cells, and a substantial contribution to the alloresponse seemed to be made by naive cells.

CDR1 and CDR2 are drawn from the germline V gene: SGHTA, FQGNSA. At the junction V is shortened by 1 base and J by 10 bases, with 11 bases in between. The CDR3 runs 13 amino acids, cysteine and phenylalanine included. Only CDR3 DNA is held: 39 bases, read in frame from base 1. Library preparation used the immunoSEQ multiplex PCR assay. Roughly 100,000 TCR templates per sample were assayed on the deep sequencing platform. Genomic DNA extracted from sorted T cells was used for TCRbeta CDR3 sequencing. On the study's bioinformatics: The R programming language was used for clonal analysis of the TCRbeta CDR3 data. Unstimulated samples were compared with post-reaction CFSE-low samples to define alloreactive CD4+ and CD8+ clones. By matching sequences to the repertoires of sorted unstimulated Treg and non-Treg cells, each alloreactive CD4+ clone was assigned a regulatory or non-regulatory origin. TCRdb obtained this table from immuneACCESS and retained in-frame rearrangements with V and J assigned. These tables miss some clones; where compared with another copy, unresolved V genes account for less than half of the shortfall, and the remainder is unexplained. V and J calls plus clone size are reproduced from that table; the DNA served to infer D and trimming. The sample table holds some 88,000 clones, of which 70% to 90% were seen once. The top ten clonotypes cover more than 14% of the sample.

Sorted unstimulated T cells, along with proliferating T cells recovered from mixed lymphocyte reactions, underwent TCRbeta CDR3 sequencing. Fresh whole blood from over eight HLA-typed healthy donors served as the source for isolating PBMCs. Here the chain combines TRBV7-2 and TRBJ2-1; a tentative D match to TRBD2 spans 6 bases. The receptor was derived from a human donor in good health. Sequenced: CD4+ T cells sorted from blood. CDR3 region: CASSLGLVREQFF. The DNA sequence follows: TGTGCCAGCAGCTTAGGACTAGTCCGGGAGCAGTTCTTC.